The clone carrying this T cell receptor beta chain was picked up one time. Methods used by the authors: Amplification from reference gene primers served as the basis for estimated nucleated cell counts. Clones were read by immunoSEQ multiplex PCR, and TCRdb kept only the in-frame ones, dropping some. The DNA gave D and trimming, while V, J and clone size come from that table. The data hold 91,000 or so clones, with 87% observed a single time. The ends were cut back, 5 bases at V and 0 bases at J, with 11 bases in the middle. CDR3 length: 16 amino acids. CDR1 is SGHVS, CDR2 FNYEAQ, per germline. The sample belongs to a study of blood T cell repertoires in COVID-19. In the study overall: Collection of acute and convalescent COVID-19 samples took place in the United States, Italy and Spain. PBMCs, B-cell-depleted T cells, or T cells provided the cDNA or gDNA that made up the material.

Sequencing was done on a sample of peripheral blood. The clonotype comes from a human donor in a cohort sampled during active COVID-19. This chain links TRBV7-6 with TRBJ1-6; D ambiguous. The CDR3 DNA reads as TGTGCCAGCAGCGACATCAGCAGCTCCTATAATTCACCCCTCCACTTT. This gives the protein CASSDISSSYNSPLHF.